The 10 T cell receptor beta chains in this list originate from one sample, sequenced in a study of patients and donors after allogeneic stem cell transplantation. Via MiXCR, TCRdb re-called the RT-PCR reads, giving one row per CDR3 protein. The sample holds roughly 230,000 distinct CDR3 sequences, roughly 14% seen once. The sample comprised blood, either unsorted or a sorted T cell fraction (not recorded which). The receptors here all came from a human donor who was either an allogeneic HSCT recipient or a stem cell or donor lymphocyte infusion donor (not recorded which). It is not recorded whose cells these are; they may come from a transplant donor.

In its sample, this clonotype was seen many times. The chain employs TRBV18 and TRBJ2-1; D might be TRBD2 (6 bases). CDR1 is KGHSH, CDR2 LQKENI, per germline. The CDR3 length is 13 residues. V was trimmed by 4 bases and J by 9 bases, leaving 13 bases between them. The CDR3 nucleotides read TGTGCCAGCTCACGGTCGACTAGTCTTGAGCAGTTCTTC. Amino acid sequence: CASSRSTSLEQFF.

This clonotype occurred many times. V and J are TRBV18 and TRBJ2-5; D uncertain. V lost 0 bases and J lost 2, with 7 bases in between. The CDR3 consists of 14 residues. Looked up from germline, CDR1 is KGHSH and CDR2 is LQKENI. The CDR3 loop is CASSPPSRQETQYF. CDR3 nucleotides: TGTGCCAGCTCACCACCAAGTAGACAAGAGACCCAGTACTTC.

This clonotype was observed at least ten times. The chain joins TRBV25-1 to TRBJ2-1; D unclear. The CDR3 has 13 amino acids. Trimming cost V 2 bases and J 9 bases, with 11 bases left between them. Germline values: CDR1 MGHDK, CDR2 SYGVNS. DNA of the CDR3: TGTGCCAGCAGTGAACGAGTCTCGGGTGAGCAGTTCTTC. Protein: CASSERVSGEQFF.

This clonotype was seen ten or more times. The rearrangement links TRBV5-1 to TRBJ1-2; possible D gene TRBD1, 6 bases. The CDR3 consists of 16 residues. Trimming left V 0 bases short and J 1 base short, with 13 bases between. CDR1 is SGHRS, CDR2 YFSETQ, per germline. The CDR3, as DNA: TGCGCCAGCAGCTTGGATCGACAGGCTCTTAACTATGGCTACACCTTC. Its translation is CASSLDRQALNYGYTF.

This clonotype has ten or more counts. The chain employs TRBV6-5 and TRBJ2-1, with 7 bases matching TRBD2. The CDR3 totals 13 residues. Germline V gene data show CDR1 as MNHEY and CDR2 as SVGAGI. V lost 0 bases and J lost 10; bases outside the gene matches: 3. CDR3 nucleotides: TGTGCCAGCAGTTACTCCGGGGGGAAGGAGCAGTTCTTC. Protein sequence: CASSYSGGKEQFF.

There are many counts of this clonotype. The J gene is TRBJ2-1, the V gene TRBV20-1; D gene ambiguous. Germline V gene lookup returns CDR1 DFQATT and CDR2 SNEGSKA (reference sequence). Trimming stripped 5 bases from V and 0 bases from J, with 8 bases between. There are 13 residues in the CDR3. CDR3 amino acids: CSASYLSYNEQFF. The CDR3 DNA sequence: TGCAGTGCTTCTTACCTCTCCTACAATGAGCAGTTCTTC.

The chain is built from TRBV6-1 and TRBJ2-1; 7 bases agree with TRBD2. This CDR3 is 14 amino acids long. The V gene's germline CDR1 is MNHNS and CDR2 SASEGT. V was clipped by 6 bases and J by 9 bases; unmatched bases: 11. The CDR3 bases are TGTGCCAGCAGCGCCGGGACTACTACCAGTGAGCAGTTCTTC. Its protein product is CASSAGTTTSEQFF.

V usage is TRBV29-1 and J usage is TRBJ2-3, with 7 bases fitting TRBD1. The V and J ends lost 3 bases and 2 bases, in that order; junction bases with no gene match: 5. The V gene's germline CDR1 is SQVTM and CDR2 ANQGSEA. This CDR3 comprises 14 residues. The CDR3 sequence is CSVELGGTTDTQYF. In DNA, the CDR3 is TGCAGCGTTGAGTTAGGGGGCACCACAGATACGCAGTATTTT.

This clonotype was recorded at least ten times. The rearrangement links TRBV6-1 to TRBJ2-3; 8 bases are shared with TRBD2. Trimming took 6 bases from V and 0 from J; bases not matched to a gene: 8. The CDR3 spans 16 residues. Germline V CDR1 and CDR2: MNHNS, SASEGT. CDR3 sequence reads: CASRDRGGPSTDTQYF. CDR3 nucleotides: TGTGCCAGCAGAGACCGGGGGGGGCCCAGCACAGATACGCAGTATTTT.

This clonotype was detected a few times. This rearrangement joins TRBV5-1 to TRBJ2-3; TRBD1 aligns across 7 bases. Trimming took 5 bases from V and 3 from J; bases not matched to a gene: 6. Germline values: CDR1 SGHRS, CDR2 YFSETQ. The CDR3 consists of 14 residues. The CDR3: CASRTGLKTDTQYF. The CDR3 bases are TGCGCCAGCAGGACAGGGTTAAAGACAGATACGCAGTATTTT.